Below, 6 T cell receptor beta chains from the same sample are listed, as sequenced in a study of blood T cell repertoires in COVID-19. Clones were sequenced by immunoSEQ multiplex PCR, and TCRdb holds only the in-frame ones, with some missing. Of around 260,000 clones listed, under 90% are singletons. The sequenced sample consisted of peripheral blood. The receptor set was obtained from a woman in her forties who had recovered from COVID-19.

The CDR3 DNA follows: TGTGCCAGCAGCCAAGTCGCAGGGGACTACGAGCAGTACTTC. Translation gives CASSQVAGDYEQYF. The genes are TRBV3-1 (or the pseudogene TRBV3-2) and TRBJ2-7; possibly TRBD1 for D (6 bases). This CDR3 comprises 14 residues. With 1 base removed from V and 3 bases from J, the gap between germline ends came to 10 bases. Germline V gene sequence: CDR1 LGHDT, CDR2 YNNKEL (reference sequence).

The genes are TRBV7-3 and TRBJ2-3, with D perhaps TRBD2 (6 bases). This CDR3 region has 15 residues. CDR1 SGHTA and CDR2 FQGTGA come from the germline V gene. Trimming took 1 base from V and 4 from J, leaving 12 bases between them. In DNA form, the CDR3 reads TGTGCCAGCAGCTTAAATGGCGGGAAGGCAGATACGCAGTATTTT. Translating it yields CASSLNGGKADTQYF.

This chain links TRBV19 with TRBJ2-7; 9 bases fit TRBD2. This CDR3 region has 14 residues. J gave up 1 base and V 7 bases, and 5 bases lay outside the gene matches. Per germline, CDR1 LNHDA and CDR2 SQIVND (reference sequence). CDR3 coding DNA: TGTGCCAGTACCCCGGGACTAGCATCCTACGAGCAGTACTTC. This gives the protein CASTPGLASYEQYF.

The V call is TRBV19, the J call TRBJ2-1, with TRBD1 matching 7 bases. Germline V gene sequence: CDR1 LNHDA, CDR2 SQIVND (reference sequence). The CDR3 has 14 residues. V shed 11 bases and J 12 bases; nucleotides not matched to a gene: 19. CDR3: CAGDGTEQVRGQFF. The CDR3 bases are TGTGCCGGGGATGGGACAGAGCAGGTTCGGGGGCAGTTCTTC.

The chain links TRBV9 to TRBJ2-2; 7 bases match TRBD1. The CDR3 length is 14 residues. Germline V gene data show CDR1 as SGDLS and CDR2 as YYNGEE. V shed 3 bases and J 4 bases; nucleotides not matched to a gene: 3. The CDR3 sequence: CASSGDRITGELFF. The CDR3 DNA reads TGTGCCAGCAGCGGGGACAGAATCACCGGGGAGCTGTTTTTT. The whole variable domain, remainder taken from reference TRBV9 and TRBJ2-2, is DSGVTQTPKHLITATGQRVTLRCSPRSGDLSVYWYQQSLDQGLQFLIQYYNGEERAKGNILERFSAQQFPDLHSELNLSSLELGDSALYFCASSGDRITGELFFGEGSRLTVL.

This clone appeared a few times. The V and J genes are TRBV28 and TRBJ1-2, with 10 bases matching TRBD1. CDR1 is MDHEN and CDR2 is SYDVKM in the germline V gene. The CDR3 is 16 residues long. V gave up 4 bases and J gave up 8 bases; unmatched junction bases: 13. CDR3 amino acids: CASSSSGTGVLGGYTF. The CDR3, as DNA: TGTGCCAGCAGTTCCAGTGGGACAGGGGTGTTAGGGGGCTACACCTTC.